The clone carrying this T cell receptor (beta chain) was counted between two and nine times. Its antigen remains unknown. This specimen comes from a study of Tregs in tolerant kidney transplant recipients. On the study more broadly: Sorting of CD4+CD25+CD127- cells followed approximately three-day belatacept mixed lymphocyte reactions, sometimes with roughly 5-day graft donor restimulation. Recipient cells were told from donor cells by antibody staining.

Findings of the study overall: The most relevant donor-specific Treg TCRbeta repertoire apparently came from expansion with activated donor B cells.

Here immunoSEQ multiplex PCR was the method, and the copy in TCRdb shows in-frame clones only, minus some. The repertoire consists of 15,000 to 20,000 clones, with 55% to 75% occurring once and the leading ten covering 3% to 3.5%. The CDR3 has 13 residues. Deletions cut 7 bases from V and 0 bases from J, with 12 bases between. Germline CDR1 SQVTM, CDR2 ANQGSEA. V is TRBV29-1 and J is TRBJ1-1; D gene unclear. The clonotype originates from a human donor in good health. Material for sequencing was Tregs from blood cultured with allogeneic cells. The CDR3 is CSAAFRLNTEAFF. The DNA of the CDR3 is TGCAGCGCCGCTTTTCGGCTGAACACTGAAGCTTTCTTT.